The subject of this entry is one TCR beta chain. Authors' analysis steps: Amplification of reference gene primers provided the estimated nucleated cell counts. Assay used: immunoSEQ multiplex PCR; TCRdb lists only in-frame clones, some missing. The D gene and trimming were derived from the DNA, and the V and J assignments and clone size from that table. The sample holds 110,000 to 150,000 clones, 84% seen once. CDR1 is MNHNS, CDR2 SASEGT, per germline. The length of the CDR3 is 14 residues. Trimming pared 4 bases from V and 8 bases from J, leaving 14 bases between. This sample is drawn from a study of blood T cell repertoires in COVID-19. Across the study: The cDNA or gDNA used as material had been derived from T cells, B-cell-depleted T cells, or PBMCs.

Material for sequencing was peripheral blood. The sequence was collected from a human donor in a cohort sampled during active COVID-19. The chain carries TRBV6-1 and TRBJ1-4; tentatively, D is TRBD1 (6 bases). The CDR3 sequence: CASSAARGREKLFF. For the CDR3, the DNA is TGTGCCAGCAGTGCAGCCAGGGGTCGGGAAAAACTGTTTTTT.